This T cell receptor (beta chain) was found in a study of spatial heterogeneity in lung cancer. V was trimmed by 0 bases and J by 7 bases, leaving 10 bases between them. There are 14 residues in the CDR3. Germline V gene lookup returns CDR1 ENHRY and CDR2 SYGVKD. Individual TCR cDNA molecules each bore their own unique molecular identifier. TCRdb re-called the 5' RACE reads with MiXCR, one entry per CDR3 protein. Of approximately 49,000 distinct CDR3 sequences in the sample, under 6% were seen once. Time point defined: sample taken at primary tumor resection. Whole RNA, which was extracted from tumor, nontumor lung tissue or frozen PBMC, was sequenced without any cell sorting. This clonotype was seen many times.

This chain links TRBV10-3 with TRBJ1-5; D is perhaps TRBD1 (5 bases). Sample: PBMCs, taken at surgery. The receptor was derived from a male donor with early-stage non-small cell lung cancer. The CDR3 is CAISESKGRQPQHF. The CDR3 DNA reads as TGTGCCATCAGTGAGTCGAAGGGGCGACAGCCCCAGCATTTT.